This passage covers 7 T cell receptor beta chains from one sample sequenced in a study of blood T cell repertoires in COVID-19. The repertoire was sequenced with immunoSEQ multiplex PCR; TCRdb's copy has only in-frame clones and lacks some. The top ten clones hold roughly 0.84% of a sample with 400,000 or so clones, around 90% of them seen once. Sequencing was carried out using peripheral blood. The receptor set was obtained from a man aged 18-30 years with COVID-19, enrolled during active disease.

V is TRBV6-5 and J is TRBJ1-5; possible D gene TRBD1, 5 bases. This CDR3 is built from 14 residues. Germline loops: CDR1 MNHEY, CDR2 SVGAGI. V lost 8 bases, J lost 5 bases, and 16 bases lay in between. CDR3 coding DNA: TGTGCCAGCGGGGGGACCAGGGAATATCAGCCCCAGCATTTT. Amino acids: CASGGTREYQPQHF.

The chain is built from TRBV12-3 or TRBV12-4 and TRBJ2-2; no clear D. The CDR3 consists of 12 residues. Trimming pared 3 bases from V and 8 bases from J, leaving 7 bases between. CDR3 sequence (DNA): TGTGCCAGCAGTTTCGGTGGTGGGGAGCTGTTTTTT. It is translated as CASSFGGGELFF.

V and J are TRBV18 and TRBJ2-7; D possibly corresponds to TRBD1 (5 bases). The CDR3 is 14 residues long. Germline V CDR1 and CDR2: KGHSH, LQKENI. V was cut by 0 bases and J by 3 bases, with 9 bases left in between. As DNA, the CDR3 is TGTGCCAGCTCACCACCGGGGCCGGTCTACGAGCAGTACTTC. Amino acids: CASSPPGPVYEQYF.

This chain links TRBV3-1 (or the pseudogene TRBV3-2) with TRBJ2-4; tentatively, D is TRBD1 (5 bases). This CDR3 region has 14 residues. V lost 2 bases, J lost 5 bases, and 10 bases lay in between. Germline-derived CDR1 and CDR2 are LGHDT and YNNKEL (reference sequence). DNA for the CDR3: TGTGCCAGCAGCCAACGACGACAGCAAAACATTCAGTACTTC. Its translation is CASSQRRQQNIQYF.

CDR3 protein: CSQGTADTQYF. The CDR3, as DNA: TGCAGTCAGGGGACCGCAGATACGCAGTATTTT. The chain joins TRBV20-1 to TRBJ2-3; maybe TRBD1 (6 bases). This CDR3 spans 11 amino acids. The germline V gene encodes CDR1 DFQATT and CDR2 SNEGSKA (reference sequence). Trimming removed 8 bases from V and 4 bases from J, with 10 bases in between.

The chain is built from TRBV18 and TRBJ2-2; D not certain. There are 16 residues in the CDR3. From germline, CDR1 is KGHSH and CDR2 LQKENI. V shed 5 bases and J shed 5 bases, with 18 bases lying between them. As DNA, the CDR3 is TGTGCCAGCTCAGGCGACTCAGAGCTGCTGACCGGGGAGCTGTTTTTT. Translated, it gives CASSGDSELLTGELFF. Full variable domain (missing parts from reference TRBV18 and TRBJ2-2): NAGVMQNPRHLVRRRGQEARLRCSPMKGHSHVYWYRQLPEEGLKFMVYLQKENIIDESGMPKERFSAEFPKEGPSILRIQQVVRGDSAAYFCASSGDSELLTGELFFGEGSRLTVL.

The V gene is TRBV5-1, the J gene TRBJ2-1, with 7 bases aligning to TRBD1. There are 16 residues in the CDR3. The trim removed 4 bases at V and 1 base at J, leaving 8 bases unmatched. Germline CDR1 and CDR2: SGHRS and YFSETQ. In DNA form, the CDR3 reads TGCGCCAGCAGCGGGCTGACAGGGAGATCCTACAATGAGCAGTTCTTC. The encoded protein is CASSGLTGRSYNEQFF.